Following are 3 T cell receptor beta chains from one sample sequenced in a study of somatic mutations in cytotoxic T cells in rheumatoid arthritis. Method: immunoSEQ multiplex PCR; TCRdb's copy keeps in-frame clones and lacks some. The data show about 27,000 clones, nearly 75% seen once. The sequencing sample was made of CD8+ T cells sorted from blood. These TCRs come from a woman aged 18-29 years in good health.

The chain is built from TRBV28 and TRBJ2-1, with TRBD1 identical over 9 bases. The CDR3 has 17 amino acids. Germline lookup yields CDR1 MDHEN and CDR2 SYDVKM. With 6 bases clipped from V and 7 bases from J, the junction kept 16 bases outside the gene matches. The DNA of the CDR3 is TGTGCCAGCAGCGACCTCATAGGACAGGGGCCGGGGAATGAGCAGTTCTTC. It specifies CASSDLIGQGPGNEQFF.

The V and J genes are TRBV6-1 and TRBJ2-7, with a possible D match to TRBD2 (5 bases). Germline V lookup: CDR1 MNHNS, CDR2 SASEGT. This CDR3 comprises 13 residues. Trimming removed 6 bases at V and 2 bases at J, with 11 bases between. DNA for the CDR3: TGTGCCAGCAGCCCCGGGATCGCCTACGAGCAGTACGTC. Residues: CASSPGIAYEQYV.

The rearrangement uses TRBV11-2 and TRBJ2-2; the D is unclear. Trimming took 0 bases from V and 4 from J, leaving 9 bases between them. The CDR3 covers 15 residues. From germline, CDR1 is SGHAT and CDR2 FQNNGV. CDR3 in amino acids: CASSLEQPVTGELFF. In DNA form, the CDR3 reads TGTGCCAGCAGCTTAGAACAGCCAGTCACCGGGGAGCTGTTTTTT.